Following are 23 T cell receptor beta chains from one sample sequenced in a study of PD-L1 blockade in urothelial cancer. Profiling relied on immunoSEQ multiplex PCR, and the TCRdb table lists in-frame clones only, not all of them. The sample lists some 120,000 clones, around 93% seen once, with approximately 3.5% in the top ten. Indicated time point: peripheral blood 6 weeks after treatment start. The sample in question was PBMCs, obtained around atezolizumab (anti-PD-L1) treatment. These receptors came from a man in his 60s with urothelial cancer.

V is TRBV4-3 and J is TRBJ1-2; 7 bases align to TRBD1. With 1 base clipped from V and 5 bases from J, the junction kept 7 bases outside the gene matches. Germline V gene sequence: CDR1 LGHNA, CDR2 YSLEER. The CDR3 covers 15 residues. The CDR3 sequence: CASSQGRGQEYGYTF. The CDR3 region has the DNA TGCGCCAGCAGCCAAGGGAGGGGGCAAGAATATGGCTACACCTTC.

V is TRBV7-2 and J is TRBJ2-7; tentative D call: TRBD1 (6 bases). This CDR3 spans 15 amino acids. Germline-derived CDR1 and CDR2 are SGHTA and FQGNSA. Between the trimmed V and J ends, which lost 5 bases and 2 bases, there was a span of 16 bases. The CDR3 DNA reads TGTGCCAGCAGCCCAGCAGTGACAGGACCCTACGAGCAGTACTTC. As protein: CASSPAVTGPYEQYF.

CDR3 sequence reads: CASSQGIVMETQYF. Here the CDR3 DNA reads TGCGCCAGCAGCCAAGGAATAGTCATGGAGACCCAGTACTTC. This sequence joins TRBV4-1 and TRBJ2-5; no reliable D call. Germline V gene sequence: CDR1 MGHRA, CDR2 YSYEKL. The CDR3 extends over 14 amino acids. Between the trimmed V and J ends, which lost 1 base and 5 bases, there was a span of 11 bases.

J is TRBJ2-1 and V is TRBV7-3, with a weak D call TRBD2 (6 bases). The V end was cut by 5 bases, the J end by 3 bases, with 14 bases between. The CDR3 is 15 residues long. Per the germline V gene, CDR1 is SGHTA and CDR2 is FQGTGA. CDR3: CASSQGPSDYNEQFF. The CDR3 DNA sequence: TGTGCCAGCAGCCAAGGTCCTAGCGACTACAATGAGCAGTTCTTC.

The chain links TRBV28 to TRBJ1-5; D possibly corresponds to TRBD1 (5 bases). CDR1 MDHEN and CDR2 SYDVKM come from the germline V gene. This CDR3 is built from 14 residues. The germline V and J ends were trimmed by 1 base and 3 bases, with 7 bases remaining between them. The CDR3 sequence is CASSLSGPNQPQHF. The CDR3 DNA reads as TGTGCCAGCAGTTTATCAGGGCCCAATCAGCCCCAGCATTTT.

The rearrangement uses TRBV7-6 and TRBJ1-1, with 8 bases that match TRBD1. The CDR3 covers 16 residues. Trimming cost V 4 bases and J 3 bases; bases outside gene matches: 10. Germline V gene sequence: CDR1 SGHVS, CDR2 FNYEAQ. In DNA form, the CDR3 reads TGTGCCAGCAGCTCTGGACAGGGCATTGACGACACTGAAGCTTTCTTT. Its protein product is CASSSGQGIDDTEAFF.

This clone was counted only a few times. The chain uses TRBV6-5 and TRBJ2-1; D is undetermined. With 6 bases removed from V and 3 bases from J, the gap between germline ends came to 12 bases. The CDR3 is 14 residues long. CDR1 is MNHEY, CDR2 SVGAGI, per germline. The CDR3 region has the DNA TGTGCCAGCAGCCTCCTGGCCCTCTACAATGAGCAGTTCTTC. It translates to CASSLLALYNEQFF.

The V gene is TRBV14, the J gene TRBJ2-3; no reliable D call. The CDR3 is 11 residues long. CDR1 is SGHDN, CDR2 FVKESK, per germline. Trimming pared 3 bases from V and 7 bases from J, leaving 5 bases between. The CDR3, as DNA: TGTGCCAGCAGCCAGGCTTATACGCAGTATTTT. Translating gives CASSQAYTQYF. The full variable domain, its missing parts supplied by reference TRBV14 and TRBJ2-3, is EAGVTQFPSHSVIEKGQTVTLRCDPISGHDNLYWYRRVMGKEIKFLLHFVKESKQDESGMPNNRFLAERTGGTYSTLKVQPAELEDSGVYFCASSQAYTQYFGPGTRLTVL.

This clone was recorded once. The CDR3 is CASSSGLGGYEQYF. Written as DNA, the CDR3 is TGTGCCAGTAGTTCCGGACTGGGAGGCTACGAGCAGTACTTC. The V gene is TRBV19, the J gene TRBJ2-7, with a tentative D call TRBD2 (6 bases). The germline V gene encodes CDR1 LNHDA and CDR2 SQIVND (reference sequence). Deletions cut 5 bases from V and 3 bases from J, with 14 bases between. This CDR3 contains 14 residues.

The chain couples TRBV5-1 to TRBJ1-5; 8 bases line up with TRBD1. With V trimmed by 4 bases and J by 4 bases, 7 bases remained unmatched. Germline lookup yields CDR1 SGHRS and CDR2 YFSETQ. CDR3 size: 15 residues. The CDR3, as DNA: TGCGCCAGCAGCCGCGAGACAGGGGAAAATCAGCCCCAGCATTTT. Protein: CASSRETGENQPQHF.

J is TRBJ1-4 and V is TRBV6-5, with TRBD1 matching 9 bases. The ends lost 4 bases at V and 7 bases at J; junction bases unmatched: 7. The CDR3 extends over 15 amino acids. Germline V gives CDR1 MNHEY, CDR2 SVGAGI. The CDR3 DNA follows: TGTGCCAGCAGTTTACAGGGGGCAGGAAGTGAAAAACTGTTTTTT. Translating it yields CASSLQGAGSEKLFF.

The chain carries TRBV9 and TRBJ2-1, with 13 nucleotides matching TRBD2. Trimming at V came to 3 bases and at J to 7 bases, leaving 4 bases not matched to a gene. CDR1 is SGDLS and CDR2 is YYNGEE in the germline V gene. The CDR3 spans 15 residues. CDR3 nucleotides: TGTGCCAGCAGCGGAGGACTAGCGGGGGATAATGAGCAGTTCTTC. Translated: CASSGGLAGDNEQFF.

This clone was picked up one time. CDR3: CASSWNQGARSTDTQYF. The CDR3 region has the DNA TGTGCCAGCAGCTGGAACCAGGGGGCTAGGAGCACAGATACGCAGTATTTT. The chain uses TRBV7-8 and TRBJ2-3, with 8 bases that match TRBD1. The CDR3 totals 17 residues. Germline V CDR1 and CDR2: SGHVS, FQNEAQ. V gave up 4 bases and J gave up 0 bases; unmatched junction bases: 9.

The CDR3 region is CASSGPGQGAYYEQYF. CDR3 DNA: TGTGCCAGCAGCGGTCCGGGACAGGGGGCTTACTACGAGCAGTACTTC. The chain combines TRBV7-2 with TRBJ2-7, with 12 bases matching TRBD1. With V trimmed by 5 bases and J by 3 bases, 8 bases remained unmatched. This CDR3 contains 16 residues. Germline CDR1 is SGHTA and CDR2 is FQGNSA. The full variable domain, with the rest looked up from reference TRBV7-2 and TRBJ2-7, is GAGVSQSPSNKVTEKGKDVELRCDPISGHTALYWYRQSLGQGLEFLIYFQGNSAPDKSGLPSDRFSAERTGGSVSTLTIQRTQQEDSAVYLCASSGPGQGAYYEQYFGPGTRLTVT.

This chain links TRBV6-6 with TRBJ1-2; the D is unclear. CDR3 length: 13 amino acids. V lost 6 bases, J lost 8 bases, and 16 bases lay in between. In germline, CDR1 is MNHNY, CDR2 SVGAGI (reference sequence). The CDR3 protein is CASSPSPGWGYTF. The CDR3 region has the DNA TGTGCCAGCAGCCCCTCTCCGGGGTGGGGCTACACCTTC.

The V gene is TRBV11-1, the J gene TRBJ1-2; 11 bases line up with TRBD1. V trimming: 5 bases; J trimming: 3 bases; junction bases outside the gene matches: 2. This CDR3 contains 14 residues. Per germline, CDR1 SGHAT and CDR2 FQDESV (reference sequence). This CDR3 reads CASSMGQGDYGYTF. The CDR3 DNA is TGTGCCAGCAGCATGGGACAGGGGGACTATGGCTACACCTTC.

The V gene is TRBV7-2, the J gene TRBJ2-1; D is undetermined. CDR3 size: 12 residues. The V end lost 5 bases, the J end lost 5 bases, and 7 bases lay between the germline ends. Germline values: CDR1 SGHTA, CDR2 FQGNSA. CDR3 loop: CASSPPDNEQFF. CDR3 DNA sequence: TGTGCCAGCAGCCCCCCCGACAATGAGCAGTTCTTC.

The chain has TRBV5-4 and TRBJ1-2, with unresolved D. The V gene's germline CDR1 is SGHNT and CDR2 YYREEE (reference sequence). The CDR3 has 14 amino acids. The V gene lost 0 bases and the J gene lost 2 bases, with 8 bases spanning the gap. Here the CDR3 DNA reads TGTGCCAGCAGCTTGGAGTCGGAGAACTATGGCTACACCTTC. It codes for CASSLESENYGYTF.

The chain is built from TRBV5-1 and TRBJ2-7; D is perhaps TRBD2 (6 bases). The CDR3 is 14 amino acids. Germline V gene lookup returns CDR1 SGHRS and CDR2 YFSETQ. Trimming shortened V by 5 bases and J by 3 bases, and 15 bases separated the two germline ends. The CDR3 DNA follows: TGCGCCAGCAGGTCAACCACGGGGGTCTACGAGCAGTACTTC. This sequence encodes CASRSTTGVYEQYF.

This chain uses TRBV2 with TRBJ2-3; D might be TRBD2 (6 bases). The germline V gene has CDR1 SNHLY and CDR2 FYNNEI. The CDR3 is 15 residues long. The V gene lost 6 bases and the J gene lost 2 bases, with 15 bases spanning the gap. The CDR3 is CASRERLVLTDTQYF. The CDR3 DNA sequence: TGTGCCAGCAGGGAACGACTAGTCCTCACAGATACGCAGTATTTT.

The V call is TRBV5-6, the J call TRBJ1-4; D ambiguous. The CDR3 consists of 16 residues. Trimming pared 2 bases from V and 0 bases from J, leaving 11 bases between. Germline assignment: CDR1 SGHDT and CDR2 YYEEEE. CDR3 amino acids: CASSFRQSTTNEKLFF. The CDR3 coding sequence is TGTGCCAGCAGCTTTCGCCAGTCAACAACTAATGAAAAACTGTTTTTT.

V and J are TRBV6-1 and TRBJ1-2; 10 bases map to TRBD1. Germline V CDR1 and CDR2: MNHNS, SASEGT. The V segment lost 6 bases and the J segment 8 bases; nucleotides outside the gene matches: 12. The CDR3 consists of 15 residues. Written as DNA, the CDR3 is TGTGCCAGCAGAACAGAATCCGACAGGGGGCTCGGCTACACCTTC. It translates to CASRTESDRGLGYTF.

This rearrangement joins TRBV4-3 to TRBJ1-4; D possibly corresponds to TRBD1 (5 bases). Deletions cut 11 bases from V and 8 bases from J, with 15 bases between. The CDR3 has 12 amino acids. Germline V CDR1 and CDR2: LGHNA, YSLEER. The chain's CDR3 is CAGGVGEEKLFF. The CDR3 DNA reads TGCGCCGGAGGGGTTGGGGAAGAAAAACTGTTTTTT.